This T cell receptor (beta chain) was found in a study of T cells after yellow fever vaccination. Points from the study as a whole: There was a possibility that FACS-sorted repertoires contained abundant clonotypes contaminating from the bulk population.

In this sample, this clonotype turned up once. Its antigen is unidentified. The CDR3 runs to 14 residues. Trimming stripped 6 bases from V and 5 bases from J, with 16 bases between. Germline CDR1 DFQATT, CDR2 SNEGSKA (reference sequence). MiXCR, applied by TCRdb to the 5' RACE reads, yields one record per CDR3 protein. The sample records hundreds of thousands of distinct CDR3 sequences, around an eighth being singletons. This sample comprised PBMCs, obtained on the day of the yellow fever booster vaccination. V and J are TRBV20-1 and TRBJ2-2; no clear D gene. This sequence was found in a man aged 25-45 years who received the YFV17D yellow fever vaccine. The CDR3 sequence: CSAARISRTGELFF. The CDR3 DNA follows: TGCAGTGCCGCTAGGATTAGCCGGACCGGGGAGCTGTTTTTT.